Presented here are 29 T cell receptor beta chains from one specimen sequenced in a study of T cells in Graves' hyperthyroidism and ophthalmopathy. There were TCR beta CDR3 regions amplified from RNA transcripts. An initial round of RT-PCR targeting the TCR CDR3 relied on the HTBI primer set. Via MiXCR, TCRdb re-called the multiplex PCR reads, giving one row per CDR3 protein. The sample records approximately 270,000 distinct CDR3 sequences, 14% to 15% being singletons. The sequencing input was blood. Every receptor here comes from a woman aged 40 to 50 with Graves' hyperthyroidism that later progressed to Graves' ophthalmopathy.

The chain carries TRBV28 and TRBJ2-1; 9 bases map to TRBD1. The J call is in doubt because the DNA end fits TRBJ2-7 better. The CDR3 length is 16 residues. CDR1 and CDR2 from the germline V gene are MDHEN and SYDVKM. The DNA of the CDR3 is TGTGCCAGCAGTTCCTCCGTCGGGACAGGGCATGGTGAGCAGTACTTC. Its translation is CASSSSVGTGHGEQYF.

The chain has TRBV7-6 and TRBJ2-7; a possible D gene is TRBD2 (5 bases). The germline V gene has CDR1 SGHVS and CDR2 FNYEAQ. V lost 1 base and J 2 bases, leaving 12 bases between the germline ends. This CDR3 comprises 15 residues. The CDR3 bases are TGTGCCAGCAGCTTAGGAGGTTTGGGAGCCTACGAGCAGTACTTC. Protein: CASSLGGLGAYEQYF.

This clonotype was seen repeatedly, ten times or more. The chain links TRBV12-3 or TRBV12-4 to TRBJ1-5, with D possibly being TRBD1 (5 bases). The V gene lost 0 bases and the J gene lost 3 bases, with 9 bases spanning the gap. The CDR3 runs to 15 residues. Written as DNA, the CDR3 is TGTGCCAGCAGTTTAGCGGGACCCTCCAATCAGCCCCAGCATTTT. Its translation is CASSLAGPSNQPQHF.

The V and J genes are TRBV19 and TRBJ1-1; 7 bases align to TRBD1. The V and J ends lost 10 bases and 7 bases, in that order; junction bases with no gene match: 9. This CDR3 contains 12 residues. Looked up from germline, CDR1 is LNHDA and CDR2 is SQIVND (reference sequence). The CDR3 loop reads CATLQGLSEAFF. CDR3 DNA sequence: TGTGCCACCCTACAGGGGTTGAGTGAAGCTTTCTTT.

This clonotype was seen ten or more times. The gene calls are TRBV18 and TRBJ1-4, with 7 bases aligning to TRBD1. CDR3 size: 14 residues. V lost 3 bases to trimming and J lost 12 bases; unmatched junction nucleotides: 10. Germline V gene lookup returns CDR1 KGHSH and CDR2 LQKENI. In DNA form, the CDR3 reads TGTGCCAGCTCACCGGACAGGACGAGTTCGGAACTGTTTTTT. Protein: CASSPDRTSSELFF.

This clonotype has a count of ten or more. This chain connects TRBV12-3 or TRBV12-4 to TRBJ2-3; D perhaps matches TRBD2 (5 bases). The CDR3 sequence is 13 residues long. Trimming cost V 6 bases and J 0 bases, with 7 bases left between them. CDR3 nucleotides: TGTGCCAGCAGCCAGCGGAGCACAGATACGCAGTATTTT. This codes for CASSQRSTDTQYF.

A few counts support this clonotype. A much more abundant neighbour one base away suggests this may be a read error. The V and J genes are TRBV28 and TRBJ2-7; no clear D. Germline loops: CDR1 MDHEN, CDR2 SYDVKM. The CDR3 extends over 13 amino acids. The CDR3 DNA sequence: TGTGCCAACAGTTTATTCCAGGCCTACGAGCAGTACTTC. Translation: CANSLFQAYEQYF. The full variable domain, rest sourced from reference TRBV28 and TRBJ2-7, is DVKVTQSSRYLVKRTGEKVFLECVQDMDHENMFWYRQDPGLGLRLIYFSYDVKMKEKGDIPEGYSVSREKKERFSLILESASTNQTSMYLCANSLFQAYEQYFGPGTRLTVT.

This clonotype was picked up many times. This chain joins TRBV20-1 and TRBJ2-1; no clear D gene. Trimming took off 2 bases at V and 8 bases at J, with 19 bases between the two ends. Germline lookup yields CDR1 DFQATT and CDR2 SNEGSKA (reference sequence). The CDR3 loop spans 15 amino acids. The CDR3 spells CSARSKPRWFDEQFF. DNA of the CDR3: TGCAGTGCTAGAAGTAAGCCCAGGTGGTTCGATGAGCAGTTCTTC.

Of note for this clonotype: A much larger clone lies one base from this, so it may be a read error. It is likely a read error, because the conserved phenylalanine at the end of the CDR3 is missing. This chain links TRBV7-9 with TRBJ1-3; D call uncertain. Germline CDR1 SEHNR, CDR2 FQNEAQ (reference sequence). V gave up 10 bases and J gave up 0 bases, with 13 bases separating them. CDR3 length: 14 residues. This chain's CDR3 is CATGRGVSGNTIYS. CDR3 in DNA: TGTGCCACCGGACGGGGAGTCTCTGGAAACACCATATATTCT.

This chain uses TRBV29-1 with TRBJ2-1; 8 bases line up with TRBD1. The J segment lost 4 bases and the V segment lost 5 bases, leaving 10 bases of the junction unmatched. This CDR3 spans 15 amino acids. Per germline, CDR1 SQVTM and CDR2 ANQGSEA. CDR3 residues: CSVNVGQGLYNEQFF. The CDR3 nucleotides read TGCAGCGTTAATGTTGGACAGGGTCTGTACAATGAGCAGTTCTTC.

This clonotype was seen at least ten times. This chain uses TRBV28 with TRBJ2-5; D ambiguous. The V and J ends lost 5 bases and 2 bases respectively, with 6 bases between them. Germline-derived CDR1 and CDR2 are MDHEN and SYDVKM. CDR3 length: 12 amino acids. This CDR3 reads CASSNFQETQYF. The CDR3 DNA reads TGTGCCAGCAGTAACTTTCAAGAGACCCAGTACTTC.

This clonotype was observed at least ten times. The chain links TRBV10-3 to TRBJ2-5, with D possibly matching TRBD1 (6 bases). This CDR3 spans 13 amino acids. Germline V lookup: CDR1 ENHRY, CDR2 SYGVKD. Trimming took off 6 bases at V and 3 bases at J, with 11 bases between the two ends. CDR3 amino acids: CAIRLTGKETQYF. The CDR3 DNA is TGTGCCATCAGACTTACAGGGAAAGAGACCCAGTACTTC.

In this sample, this clonotype turned up a few times. This chain uses TRBV7-9 with TRBJ2-2; TRBD1 matches 8 bases. V lost 7 bases, J lost 5 bases, and 9 bases stayed unmatched. Germline CDR1 SEHNR, CDR2 FQNEAQ (reference sequence). This CDR3 region has 15 residues. The CDR3 loop is CASNDMDRVTGELFF. The CDR3 DNA reads as TGTGCCAGCAACGATATGGACAGGGTAACCGGGGAGCTGTTTTTT.

This clonotype was detected many times. CDR3 in amino acids: CSARGTSGSQTGETQYF. CDR3 bases: TGCAGTGCTAGAGGGACTAGCGGAAGTCAAACGGGAGAGACCCAGTACTTC. The V call is TRBV20-1, the J call TRBJ2-5; 10 bases match TRBD2. The J segment lost 4 bases and the V segment lost 1 base, leaving 12 bases of the junction unmatched. The CDR3 is 17 residues long. CDR1 is DFQATT and CDR2 is SNEGSKA in the germline V gene (reference sequence).

Note on this clonotype: This may be a read error: a much more frequent sequence differs by one nucleotide. The CDR3 bases are TGTGCCAGCAGTGGAACGATCGATCGGCCCCAGCATTTT. It encodes CASSGTIDRPQHF. The rearrangement uses TRBV6-2 or TRBV6-3 and TRBJ1-5, with D unclear. Germline lookup yields CDR1 MNHEY and CDR2 SVGEGT. This CDR3 comprises 13 residues. The germline V and J ends were trimmed by 5 bases and 9 bases, with 14 bases remaining between them.

In its sample, this clonotype was seen once. The V gene is TRBV4-1, the J gene TRBJ1-2, with D uncertain. Per germline, CDR1 MGHRA and CDR2 YSYEKL. The CDR3 is 14 amino acids. Trimming pared 1 base from V and 4 bases from J, leaving 10 bases between. CDR3 DNA: TGCGCCAGCAGCCAAGCCGTAGCCTCCTATGGCTACACCTTC. Its protein product is CASSQAVASYGYTF.

This clonotype was counted at least ten times. This chain links TRBV6-1 with TRBJ2-5, with D maybe TRBD1 (5 bases). The CDR3 consists of 15 residues. Germline V gene lookup returns CDR1 MNHNS and CDR2 SASEGT. V was clipped by 0 bases and J by 4 bases, with 12 bases between them. The CDR3 protein is CASSEAAGWLETQYF. The CDR3 DNA reads as TGTGCCAGCAGTGAAGCCGCAGGGTGGCTAGAGACCCAGTACTTC.

Many counts were recorded for this clonotype. The J gene is TRBJ1-1, the V gene TRBV7-2, with D hard to call. Germline V gene lookup returns CDR1 SGHTA and CDR2 FQGNSA. The CDR3 is 11 amino acids. Trimming stripped 1 base from V and 8 bases from J, with 5 bases between. The CDR3 DNA is TGTGCCAGCAGCTTAGGCCACGAAGCTTTCTTT. Its translation is CASSLGHEAFF.

This clonotype was detected ten times or more. V and J are TRBV20-1 and TRBJ1-1; D unresolved. CDR3 length: 13 residues. Germline CDR1 DFQATT, CDR2 SNEGSKA (reference sequence). Between the trimmed V and J ends, which lost 3 bases and 0 bases, there was a span of 8 bases. CDR3 DNA sequence: TGCAGTGCTAGGGACGGGATGAACACTGAAGCTTTCTTT. Protein sequence: CSARDGMNTEAFF.

This clonotype has a handful of counts. This chain links TRBV7-9 with TRBJ1-5; D ambiguous. This CDR3 has 13 residues. Germline-derived CDR1 and CDR2 are SEHNR and FQNEAQ (reference sequence). The V end lost 5 bases, the J end lost 11 bases, and 16 bases lay between the germline ends. The chain's CDR3 is CASSQTLDGAQHF. In nucleotides, the CDR3 is TGTGCCAGCAGCCAGACCCTAGACGGGGCCCAGCATTTT.

The chain uses TRBV2 and TRBJ2-5, with D tentatively TRBD1 (6 bases). CDR1 is SNHLY, CDR2 FYNNEI, per germline. This CDR3 is built from 13 residues. V was shortened by 6 bases and J by 4 bases, with 12 bases between the two germline ends. In DNA form, the CDR3 reads TGTGCCAGCAGAGCCCAGGGGCTAGAGACCCAGTACTTC. Encoded protein: CASRAQGLETQYF.

The table lists this clonotype with many counts. The rearrangement uses TRBV5-1 and TRBJ2-7; D unclear. Germline assignment: CDR1 SGHRS and CDR2 YFSETQ. The V end was cut by 2 bases, the J end by 6 bases, with 15 bases between. The CDR3 covers 14 residues. CDR3 sequence reads: CASSFYGNPAEQYF. In DNA form, the CDR3 reads TGCGCCAGCAGCTTTTACGGAAATCCGGCCGAGCAGTACTTC.

The chain recombines TRBV6-1 with TRBJ2-7, with TRBD2 matching over 13 bases. V lost 7 bases and J lost 6; bases outside the gene matches: 9. Per the germline V gene, CDR1 is MNHNS and CDR2 is SASEGT. The CDR3 sequence is 15 residues long. This CDR3 is CASTTGTSGTGEQYF. The CDR3 coding sequence is TGTGCCAGCACTACCGGGACTAGCGGGACAGGCGAGCAGTACTTC.

This clonotype has only a few counts. At one end, the junction sequence differs from germline, possibly due to a read error. The genes are TRBV27 and TRBJ2-1, with 7 bases fitting TRBD1. Germline V gives CDR1 MNHEY, CDR2 SMNVEV (reference sequence). CDR3 length: 14 residues. CDR3 region: CVSRPDRTGNEQFF. The CDR3 bases are TGTGTCAGCAGACCGGACAGGACTGGCAATGAGCAGTTCTTC.

V is TRBV28 and J is TRBJ2-1, with D possibly TRBD2 on 6 matching bases. This CDR3 has 15 residues. Germline-derived CDR1 and CDR2 are MDHEN and SYDVKM. With 3 bases removed from V and 2 bases from J, the gap between germline ends came to 11 bases. DNA for the CDR3: TGTGCCAGCAGTTTTATTAGCGGAACCTACAATGAGCAGTTCTTC. Translation gives CASSFISGTYNEQFF.

There are a few counts of this clonotype. Here the CDR3 DNA reads TGTGCCAGCAGCTTGGATCCGAACGGGAGAGGGACCTACGAGCAGTACTTC. This encodes CASSLDPNGRGTYEQYF. The chain employs TRBV5-4 and TRBJ2-7, with D possibly matching TRBD2 (6 bases). Germline V lookup: CDR1 SGHNT, CDR2 YYREEE (reference sequence). The CDR3 extends over 17 amino acids. V was cut by 0 bases and J by 2 bases, with 18 bases left in between.

The chain combines TRBV13 with TRBJ2-7; TRBD1 might be the D (6 bases). Germline CDR1 is PRHDT and CDR2 is FYEKMQ (reference sequence). V was clipped by 8 bases and J by 0 bases, with 17 bases between them. The CDR3 loop spans 15 amino acids. This chain's CDR3 is CASAPQGLISYEQYF. The DNA of the CDR3 is TGTGCCAGCGCCCCACAGGGCCTGATCTCCTACGAGCAGTACTTC. The complete variable domain, with remaining parts taken from reference TRBV13 and TRBJ2-7, reads AAGVIQSPRHLIKEKRETATLKCYPIPRHDTVYWYQQGPGQDPQFLISFYEKMQSDKGSIPDRFSAQQFSDYHSELNMSSLELGDSALYFCASAPQGLISYEQYFGPGTRLTVT.

Only a few counts were recorded for this clonotype. V gene TRBV12-3 or TRBV12-4 combines with J gene TRBJ1-3; D gene uncertain. The CDR3 has 12 residues. V dropped 3 bases and J dropped 5 bases, with 5 bases sitting between them. In DNA, the CDR3 is TGTGCCAGCAGTTTCTATCGAAACACCATATATTTT. This gives the protein CASSFYRNTIYF.

This clonotype was seen repeatedly, ten times or more. The chain links TRBV11-2 to TRBJ2-1; 10 bases fit TRBD1. CDR3 length: 18 residues. Germline lookup yields CDR1 SGHAT and CDR2 FQNNGV. Trimming cost V 6 bases and J 0 bases; bases outside gene matches: 11. CDR3 DNA sequence: TGTGCCAGCAGATCCTGGGACAGGGGCGTTTACTCCTACAATGAGCAGTTCTTC. As protein: CASRSWDRGVYSYNEQFF. Complete variable domain (other parts from reference TRBV11-2 and TRBJ2-1): EAGVAQSPRYKIIEKRQSVAFWCNPISGHATLYWYQQILGQGPKLLIQFQNNGVVDDSQLPKDRFSAERLKGVDSTLKIQPAKLEDSAVYLCASRSWDRGVYSYNEQFFGPGTRLTVL.